This entry lists 11 T cell receptor beta chains sequenced from one sample in a study of tumor-infiltrating lymphocytes in primary liver carcinoma. Researchers drew blood RNA from unsorted whole blood and extracted germline DNA as well. Priming with a constant-region primer yielded TCR beta cDNA from roughly 500 ng total RNA. Libraries covering TCR beta were generated through three nested multiplex PCR rounds (using a slightly modified ARM-PCR). It was with TRBV1-TRBV30 forward primers and a C-beta reverse primer that the first two PCR rounds were run, at about 9 cycles each. TCRdb re-called the multiplex PCR reads with MiXCR, one entry per CDR3 protein. Of about 210,000 distinct CDR3 sequences listed, 65% are singletons. Specimen: peripheral blood. Receptor source: a woman aged 55-69 years with primary liver carcinoma and hepatitis B virus infection.

In its sample, this clonotype was seen once. V is TRBV19 and J is TRBJ2-1, with 10 bases lining up with TRBD2. Looked up from germline, CDR1 is LNHDA and CDR2 is SQIVND (reference sequence). With V trimmed by 6 bases and J by 0 bases, 14 bases remained unmatched. CDR3 length equals 19 residues. As DNA, the CDR3 is TGTGCCAGTAGGCGTGAAGCGGGAGGGGGGGGTTCCTCCTACAATGAGCAGTTCTTC. Its translation is CASRREAGGGGSSYNEQFF.

This clonotype occurred many times. This chain joins TRBV6-1 and TRBJ2-7, with TRBD1 identical over 7 bases. This CDR3 is built from 14 residues. Germline values: CDR1 MNHNS, CDR2 SASEGT. V dropped 2 bases and J dropped 2; count of bases not matched to a gene: 3. The CDR3 nucleotides are TGTGCCAGCAGTGAAATGGGACAGACCTACGAGCAGTACTTC. Translation: CASSEMGQTYEQYF.

The chain links TRBV24-1 to TRBJ1-2; no clear D. The CDR3 spans 15 residues. Germline CDR1 and CDR2: KGHDR and SFDVKD. The V end was cut by 3 bases, the J end by 9 bases, with 19 bases between. CDR3 nucleotides: TGTGCCACCAGTGATCCTCGCGACCCCGGTGGGAGCTACACCTTC. Translated, it gives CATSDPRDPGGSYTF.

The chain joins TRBV5-1 to TRBJ2-5; D not resolved. This CDR3 comprises 16 residues. Looked up from germline, CDR1 is SGHRS and CDR2 is YFSETQ. V lost 0 bases and J 5 bases, leaving 17 bases between the germline ends. The CDR3 nucleotides read TGCGCCAGCAGCTTGGCCGGTGGGCCGGGTCGGGAGACCCAGTACTTC. The encoded protein is CASSLAGGPGRETQYF.

Concerning this clonotype: One junction end does not reproduce the germline sequence, and a read error may be involved. The J gene is TRBJ2-7, the V gene TRBV28, with D possibly called TRBD1 or TRBD2 (6 bases each). Germline CDR1 and CDR2: MDHEN and SYDVKM. CDR3 length equals 15 residues. The CDR3 nucleotides read TGTACCAGCACCCAGGGGCGGGGAGTCTCCTACGAGCAGTACTTC. Amino acids: CTSTQGRGVSYEQYF.

As for this clonotype: The conserved final phenylalanine or tryptophan is absent from the CDR3, which likely points to a read error. CDR3: CASSSWDRGIGTQYL. The CDR3 DNA sequence: TGTGCCAGCAGCAGTTGGGACAGGGGTATCGGGACCCAGTACCTC. The V gene is TRBV11-2, the J gene TRBJ2-5; TRBD1 matches 10 bases. Trimming cost V 5 bases and J 7 bases; bases outside gene matches: 10. Germline CDR1 SGHAT, CDR2 FQNNGV. CDR3 size: 15 residues.

A remark on this clonotype: Relative to the germline gene, one junction end is altered; a read error may explain this. The chain links TRBV7-3 to TRBJ2-2; D could derive from TRBD1 or TRBD2 (5 bases each). The CDR3 loop spans 13 amino acids. Germline V gene data show CDR1 as SGHTA and CDR2 as FQGTGA. The CDR3 DNA reads as TGTGCCAGCAGCTTATCTTATACCGGGGACCTGTTTTTT. Encoded protein: CASSLSYTGDLFF.

The J gene is TRBJ2-5, the V gene TRBV5-1; D is ambiguous. Between the trimmed V and J ends, which lost 4 bases and 0 bases, there was a span of 10 bases. The CDR3 contains 14 residues. Germline CDR1 SGHRS, CDR2 YFSETQ. The CDR3 coding sequence is TGCGCCAGCAGCGTCCCTCCGGACCAAGAGACCCAGTACTTC. It specifies CASSVPPDQETQYF.

Comment on this clonotype: Its ends do not fully match the called genes, so a read error is possible. This sequence joins TRBV11-2 and TRBJ1-1; D might be TRBD1 (6 bases). Germline V CDR1 and CDR2: SGHAT, FQNNGV. This CDR3 contains 14 residues. CDR3 nucleotide sequence: TGTGTCAACAGCTGGATGTGGGGGGACACTGAAGCTATCTTT. Its protein product is CVNSWMWGDTEAIF.

This clonotype was counted ten times or more. In nucleotides, the CDR3 is TGCAGCGTCGCCGGACAGGGAAAAAAACTGTTTTTT. Translating it yields CSVAGQGKKLFF. The rearrangement joins TRBV29-1 to TRBJ1-4; 8 positions match TRBD1. The CDR3 spans 12 residues. Germline CDR1 and CDR2: SQVTM and ANQGSEA. J lost 9 bases, V lost 6 bases, and 6 bases had no gene match.

Comments on this clonotype: A read error may explain this, as a much larger clone is one base away. Since no conserved phenylalanine or tryptophan closes the CDR3, a read error is the likely cause. The limits of the CDR3 on the DNA are not certain, so only TCRdb's listed CDR3 is given. The gene calls are TRBV12-1 and TRBJ1-1; TRBD1, the table's D call, lacks a check against the DNA. TRBV12-1 is designated a pseudogene. The CDR3 is 15 residues long, counting both termini. CDR3 residues: CASSIGQGRNTEAFS.